This is a list of T cell receptor beta chains from one sample in a study of CDR3 diversity in severe acne. TCRdb reprocessed the PCR reads with MiXCR, giving one entry per CDR3 protein. There are tens of thousands of distinct CDR3 sequences in the sample; 45% to 55% occur only once, and approximately 10% lies in the top ten. Sequenced: blood. Receptor source: a male donor with severe acne vulgaris. CDR3s include the opening cysteine and the closing phenylalanine or tryptophan. A D gene is named only where the DNA matches it firmly. The listing skips clone size in some rows; elsewhere it reads once, few, many or a size class.

V gene: TRBV7-9
J gene: TRBJ2-1
D gene: TRBD1
clone size: NA
CDR3 DNA: TGTGCCAGCAGCTTTCAGGGGGCTGGGGGGAATGAGCAGTTCTTC
CDR3 protein: CASSFQGAGGNEQFF

V gene: TRBV10-3
J gene: TRBJ1-1
D gene: NA
clone size: NA
CDR3 DNA: TGTGCCATCAGCGTGCCCGGACCGAACACTGAAGGTTTCTTT
CDR3 protein: CAISVPGPNTEGFF

V gene: TRBV7-2
J gene: TRBJ2-5
D gene: TRBD2
clone size: NA
CDR3 DNA: TGTGCCAGCAGCTTAGAGGGGACTAGCGGGACGGAGACCCAGTACTTC
CDR3 protein: CASSLEGTSGTETQYF

V gene: TRBV15
J gene: TRBJ2-1
D gene: NA
clone size: many
CDR3 DNA: TGTGCCACCAGCGTAAGTCAAGAGTACAATGAGCAGTTCTTC
CDR3 protein: CATSVSQEYNEQFF

V gene: TRBV7-9
J gene: TRBJ1-6
D gene: NA
clone size: many
CDR3 DNA: TGTGCCAGCAGCTTAGTAATGGGTGGCCCCACGAATTCACCCCTCCACTTT
CDR3 protein: CASSLVMGGPTNSPLHF

V gene: TRBV7-9
J gene: TRBJ2-2
D gene: TRBD1
clone size: many
CDR3 DNA: TGTGCCAGCAGCTCTGGGTCGGGACAGGGGGTCACCGGGGAGCTGTTTTTT
CDR3 protein: CASSSGSGQGVTGELFF

V gene: TRBV5-6
J gene: TRBJ2-5
D gene: TRBD1
clone size: NA
CDR3 DNA: TGTGCCAGCAGCACCCGGACAGGGAAAGAGACCCAGTACTTC
CDR3 protein: CASSTRTGKETQYF

V gene: TRBV5-6
J gene: TRBJ2-7
D gene: NA
clone size: NA
CDR3 DNA: TGTGCCAGCAGCCCCTTCGAAGCCTACGAGCAGTACTTC
CDR3 protein: CASSPFEAYEQYF

V gene: TRBV20-1
J gene: TRBJ1-2
D gene: NA
clone size: NA
CDR3 DNA: TGCAGTGCCGGAACGGGACTCCCTGACGAGACGACCACCTTC
CDR3 protein: CSAGTGLPDETTTF

V gene: TRBV10-2
J gene: TRBJ1-2
D gene: NA
clone size: many
CDR3 DNA: TGCGCCAGCAGTAAGTCCCGGGACACTGCTTTCTATGGCTACACCTTC
CDR3 protein: CASSKSRDTAFYGYTF

V gene: TRBV28
J gene: TRBJ2-3
D gene: TRBD1
clone size: few
CDR3 DNA: TGTGCCAGCAGTTTAAGGGACAGGGCATATCGTACGCAGTATTTT
CDR3 protein: CASSLRDRAYRTQYF

V gene: TRBV20-1
J gene: TRBJ1-5
D gene: NA
clone size: NA
CDR3 DNA: NA
CDR3 protein: CSARGDRGDTDTQYFGPGTRHF

V gene: TRBV2
J gene: TRBJ2-7
D gene: TRBD2
clone size: NA
CDR3 DNA: TGTGCCAGCACGAGGGGAGCGGGAAGGACCTACGAGCAGTACTTC
CDR3 protein: CASTRGAGRTYEQYF

V gene: TRBV20-1
J gene: TRBJ2-7
D gene: TRBD2
clone size: NA
CDR3 DNA: TGCAGTGCTAGAGATGGCGGGAGTTCCTACGAGCAGTACTTC
CDR3 protein: CSARDGGSSYEQYF

V gene: TRBV27
J gene: TRBJ2-3
D gene: NA
clone size: few
CDR3 DNA: TGTGCCAGCAGTTCCGGTGGGGATACGCAGTATTTT
CDR3 protein: CASSSGGDTQYF

V gene: TRBV20-1
J gene: TRBJ2-3
D gene: TRBD2
clone size: few
CDR3 DNA: TGCAGTGCTAGGACCCTAGGAGCGGGAGACTCGGATACGCAGTATTTT
CDR3 protein: CSARTLGAGDSDTQYF

V gene: TRBV9
J gene: TRBJ1-2
D gene: NA
clone size: few
CDR3 DNA: TGTGCCAGCAGCGATGGGCCTTATGGCTACACCTTC
CDR3 protein: CASSDGPYGYTF

V gene: TRBV11-2
J gene: TRBJ1-4
D gene: NA
clone size: once
CDR3 DNA: TGTGCCAGCAGCTTAGAAGGTAGTCCAAGTGTCGATGAAAAACTGTTTTTT
CDR3 protein: CASSLEGSPSVDEKLFF

V gene: TRBV4-2
J gene: TRBJ1-1
D gene: NA
clone size: many
CDR3 DNA: TGTGCCAGCAGCCAAGTGCGCAGGGAGAACACTGAAGCTTTCTTT
CDR3 protein: CASSQVRRENTEAFF

V gene: TRBV15
J gene: TRBJ1-1
D gene: NA
clone size: NA
CDR3 DNA: TGTGCCACCAGTTCGGAGTTTACGAACACTGAAGCTTTCTTT
CDR3 protein: CATSSEFTNTEAFF

V gene: TRBV7-3
J gene: TRBJ2-1
D gene: NA
clone size: NA
CDR3 DNA: TGTGCCAGCAGCTTGGTACCACCCCCGAGGGATGAGCAGCTCTTC
CDR3 protein: CASSLVPPPRDEQLF

V gene: TRBV10-3
J gene: TRBJ1-2
D gene: NA
clone size: NA
CDR3 DNA: TGTGCCAGCAGTTACGTACAGCACTATGGCTACACCTTC
CDR3 protein: CASSYVQHYGYTF

V gene: TRBV6-1
J gene: TRBJ1-3
D gene: NA
clone size: many
CDR3 DNA: TGTGCCAGCAGTGAACAGGGGAGAGGGAACACCATATATTTT
CDR3 protein: CASSEQGRGNTIYF

V gene: TRBV20-1
J gene: TRBJ2-2
D gene: TRBD2
clone size: many
CDR3 DNA: TGCAGTGCCCAAAAAAGCGGGAGTTTAAACACCGGGGAGCTGTTTTTT
CDR3 protein: CSAQKSGSLNTGELFF

V gene: TRBV20-1
J gene: TRBJ2-5
D gene: NA
clone size: many
CDR3 DNA: TGCAGTGCTAGAGATGTAGGGACGGGGCTGACGGAGACCCAGTACTTC
CDR3 protein: CSARDVGTGLTETQYF

V gene: TRBV10-3
J gene: TRBJ1-1
D gene: NA
clone size: NA
CDR3 DNA: TGTGCCATCAGTGACGGGAAGAACACTGAAGCTTTCTTT
CDR3 protein: CAISDGKNTEAFF

V gene: TRBV5-6
J gene: TRBJ1-1
D gene: NA
clone size: few
CDR3 DNA: TGTGCCAGCAGCATTACAGGGCGGGACACTGAAGCTTTCTTT
CDR3 protein: CASSITGRDTEAFF

V gene: TRBV10-2
J gene: TRBJ2-7
D gene: NA
clone size: NA
CDR3 DNA: TGCGCCAGCAGTGAGAAGCAGGGGACGGGCTACGAGCAGTACTTC
CDR3 protein: CASSEKQGTGYEQYF

V gene: TRBV9
J gene: TRBJ2-7
D gene: TRBD2
clone size: few
CDR3 DNA: TGTGCCAGCAGCGCCCCTCTTAGCGGGAGTCTCCACGAGCAGTACTTC
CDR3 protein: CASSAPLSGSLHEQYF

V gene: TRBV7-8
J gene: TRBJ1-5
D gene: TRBD1
clone size: once
CDR3 DNA: TGTGCCAGCAGCTTAGATGGACAGGGTTGGCAGCCCCAGCATTTT
CDR3 protein: CASSLDGQGWQPQHF

V gene: TRBV7-8
J gene: TRBJ2-5
D gene: NA
clone size: NA
CDR3 DNA: TGTGCCAGCAGCGACCGGGAGCTAGTTACGGGAGAGACCCAGTACTTC
CDR3 protein: CASSDRELVTGETQYF

V gene: TRBV10-3
J gene: TRBJ1-2
D gene: NA
clone size: many
CDR3 DNA: TGTGCCATCAGTGGGCTGGACGGTTTCTATGGCTACACCTTC
CDR3 protein: CAISGLDGFYGYTF

V gene: TRBV20-1
J gene: TRBJ2-1
D gene: NA
clone size: many
CDR3 DNA: TGCAGTGCACTAACGGGCGGCGACAATGAGCAGTTCTTC
CDR3 protein: CSALTGGDNEQFF